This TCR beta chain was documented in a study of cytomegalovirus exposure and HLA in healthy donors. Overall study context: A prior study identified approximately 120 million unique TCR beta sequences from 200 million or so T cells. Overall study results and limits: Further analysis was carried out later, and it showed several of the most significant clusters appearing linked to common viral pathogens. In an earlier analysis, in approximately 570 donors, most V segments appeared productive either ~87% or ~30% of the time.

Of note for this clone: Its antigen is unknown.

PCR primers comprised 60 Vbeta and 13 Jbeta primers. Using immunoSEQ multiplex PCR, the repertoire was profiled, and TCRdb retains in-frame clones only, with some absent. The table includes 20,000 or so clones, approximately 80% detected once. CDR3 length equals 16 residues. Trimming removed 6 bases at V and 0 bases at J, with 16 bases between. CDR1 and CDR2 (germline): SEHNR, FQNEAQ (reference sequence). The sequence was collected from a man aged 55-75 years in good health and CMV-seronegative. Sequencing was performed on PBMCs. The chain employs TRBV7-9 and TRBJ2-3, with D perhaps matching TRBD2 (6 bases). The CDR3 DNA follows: TGTGCCAGCAGTCTGACTAGTCGGACTAGCACAGATACGCAGTATTTT. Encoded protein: CASSLTSRTSTDTQYF.